The 28 T cell receptor beta chains listed next were all sequenced from one sample in a study of T cells in localized non-small cell lung cancer (dated by TCRdb to 2020 to 2021). Library preparation used the immunoSEQ multiplex PCR assay. This is the immuneACCESS table as TCRdb keeps it, with only in-frame sequences that have V and J called. A part of the clones is gone; compared with another copy, unresolved V genes explain less than half, and the rest is unexplained. The sample data list fewer than 35,000 clones, and approximately 90% of these were observed just once. About a sixth of the sample belongs to the ten largest clones. Material: peripheral blood mononuclear cells, obtained before any cancer treatment. These receptors were taken from a man aged 40 to 69 with stage III lung adenocarcinoma.

In this sample, this clone turned up once. J is TRBJ2-1 and V is TRBV6-6; D not certain. V gave up 0 bases and J gave up 5 bases, with 5 bases separating them. The germline V gene has CDR1 MNHNY and CDR2 SVGAGI (reference sequence). This CDR3 is 13 amino acids long. The CDR3, as DNA: TGTGCCAGCAGTTACTCTGTGAACAATGAGCAGTTCTTC. Residues: CASSYSVNNEQFF.

This chain joins TRBV7-9 and TRBJ1-4; D is possibly TRBD1 (5 bases). CDR1 and CDR2 (germline): SEHNR, FQNEAQ (reference sequence). The CDR3 has 19 residues. Trimming pared 0 bases from V and 0 bases from J, leaving 17 bases between. CDR3 in amino acids: CASSLAPYGGNATNEKLFF. In DNA, the CDR3 is TGTGCCAGCAGCTTAGCTCCGTATGGGGGGAACGCAACTAATGAAAAACTGTTTTTT.

V is TRBV4-3 and J is TRBJ1-1, with D unclear. CDR3 size: 14 residues. CDR1 is LGHNA, CDR2 YSLEER, per germline. Trimming left V 1 base short and J 3 bases short, with 9 bases between. CDR3 sequence: CASSQGRRHTEAFF. As DNA, the CDR3 is TGCGCCAGCAGCCAAGGGCGCCGGCACACTGAAGCTTTCTTT.

Remarks on this clone: One end of the junction varies from germline; a read error may be responsible. The chain employs TRBV4-2 and TRBJ2-3; TRBD1 matches 10 bases. CDR1 is LGHNA, CDR2 YNFKEQ, per germline. The CDR3 is 17 amino acids. CDR3 amino acids: CASSQFGTGASTYTQYF. In DNA form, the CDR3 reads TGTGCCAGCAGCCAATTCGGGACAGGGGCGTCCACATATACGCAGTATTTT.

The chain combines TRBV5-4 with TRBJ1-2; 7 bases fit TRBD1. This CDR3 comprises 13 residues. Germline loops: CDR1 SGHNT, CDR2 YYREEE (reference sequence). J was trimmed by 8 bases and V by 6 bases; bases with no gene match: 10. As DNA, the CDR3 is TGTGCCAGCACCCAAACACAGGGGAACGGCTACACCTTC. It encodes CASTQTQGNGYTF.

V gene TRBV7-9 combines with J gene TRBJ2-7, with D perhaps TRBD1 (6 bases). The germline CDR1 and CDR2 sequences are SEHNR and FQNEAQ (reference sequence). This CDR3 has 12 residues. The V gene lost 4 bases and the J gene lost 3 bases, with 7 bases spanning the gap. CDR3 region: CASSSQGYEQYF. CDR3 DNA: TGTGCCAGCAGCTCACAGGGCTACGAGCAGTACTTC.

There are a few counts of this clone. The CDR3 loop reads CASSYSNPWVSPLHF. CDR3 nucleotide sequence: TGTGCCAGCAGTTACTCGAATCCCTGGGTTTCACCCCTCCACTTT. The J gene is TRBJ1-6, the V gene TRBV6-5; D uncertain. The CDR3 contains 15 residues. Per germline, CDR1 MNHEY and CDR2 SVGAGI. Trimming took off 0 bases at V and 9 bases at J, with 12 bases between the two ends.

Only one count was recorded for this clone. This chain links TRBV7-2 with TRBJ1-1; D not certain. V lost 0 bases, J lost 0 bases, and 11 bases lay in between. Germline-derived CDR1 and CDR2 are SGHTA and FQGNSA. The CDR3 contains 16 residues. Here the CDR3 reads CASSLASWVVNTEAFF. The CDR3 nucleotides are TGTGCCAGCAGCTTAGCTTCGTGGGTAGTGAACACTGAAGCTTTCTTT.

This chain joins TRBV6-1 and TRBJ1-2; TRBD1 matches at 7 bases. The CDR3 is made up of 15 amino acids. CDR1 is MNHNS, CDR2 SASEGT, per germline. J was trimmed by 4 bases and V by 1 base; bases with no gene match: 6. The CDR3 DNA reads as TGTGCCAGCAGTGAAGGCTGGACAGGTCTCTATGGCTACACCTTC. It yields the protein CASSEGWTGLYGYTF.

This chain joins TRBV18 and TRBJ2-6; 7 nucleotides agree with TRBD1. J lost 0 bases, V lost 3 bases, and 11 bases had no gene match. Germline loops: CDR1 KGHSH, CDR2 LQKENI. CDR3 length equals 19 residues. This chain's CDR3 is CASSPTGSPPISGANVLTF. CDR3 nucleotides: TGTGCCAGCTCACCGACAGGGTCCCCTCCCATCTCTGGGGCCAACGTCCTGACTTTC.

This clone was observed once. This sequence joins TRBV19 and TRBJ1-2; D perhaps matches TRBD1 (6 bases). Germline-derived CDR1 and CDR2 are LNHDA and SQIVND (reference sequence). Trimming shortened V by 2 bases and J by 8 bases, and 21 bases separated the two germline ends. The CDR3 is made up of 16 amino acids. CDR3 sequence (DNA): TGTGCCAGTAGTATACCAAGGGAACAGGGTCTGGGCGGCTACACCTTC. Amino acids: CASSIPREQGLGGYTF.

The rearrangement links TRBV19 to TRBJ2-5; D gene unclear. This CDR3 contains 15 residues. In germline, CDR1 is LNHDA, CDR2 SQIVND (reference sequence). Trimming took 5 bases from V and 5 from J, leaving 18 bases between them. The CDR3 loop reads CASSWGYSQTETQYF. In DNA form, the CDR3 reads TGTGCCAGTAGTTGGGGTTACTCCCAAACGGAGACCCAGTACTTC.

This rearrangement joins TRBV7-9 to TRBJ1-2; D gene uncertain. The CDR3 has 14 amino acids. V shed 5 bases and J shed 6 bases, with 16 bases lying between them. Germline CDR1 SEHNR, CDR2 FQNEAQ (reference sequence). CDR3 protein: CASSPNTRRNGYTF. The CDR3 bases are TGTGCCAGCAGCCCAAACACAAGGCGCAATGGCTACACCTTC. The entire variable domain, with the rest obtained from reference TRBV7-9 and TRBJ1-2, is as follows: DTGVSQNPRHKITKRGQNVTFRCDPISEHNRLYWYRQTLGQGPEFLTYFQNEAQLEKSRLLSDRFSAERPKGSFSTLEIQRTEQGDSAMYLCASSPNTRRNGYTFGSGTRLTVV.

The chain carries TRBV12-5 and TRBJ2-1; 8 bases fit TRBD1. V dropped 7 bases and J dropped 3; count of bases not matched to a gene: 5. This CDR3 is built from 14 residues. Germline V gene sequence: CDR1 LGHNT, CDR2 FRNRAP. The CDR3 sequence: CASAPGQDYNEQFF. CDR3 nucleotides: TGTGCTAGTGCCCCGGGACAGGACTACAATGAGCAGTTCTTC.

This chain connects TRBV5-5 to TRBJ1-4, with 7 nucleotides matching TRBD1. The CDR3 is made up of 15 amino acids. The V segment lost 4 bases and the J segment 5 bases; nucleotides outside the gene matches: 8. Germline CDR1 and CDR2: SGHKS and YYEKEE (reference sequence). CDR3 sequence: CASSPNRGLNEKLFF. The CDR3 nucleotides read TGTGCCAGCAGCCCAAACAGGGGTTTGAATGAAAAACTGTTTTTT.

The chain recombines TRBV9 with TRBJ2-3, with TRBD2 matching 8 bases. The germline CDR1 and CDR2 sequences are SGDLS and YYNGEE. The V segment lost 4 bases and the J segment 1 base; nucleotides outside the gene matches: 11. CDR3 length: 17 residues. Here the CDR3 reads CASSLSPAGGGTDTQYF. CDR3 sequence (DNA): TGTGCCAGCAGCCTAAGCCCCGCGGGGGGTGGCACAGATACGCAGTATTTT. Using reference TRBV9 and TRBJ2-3 for the parts outside the CDR3, the full variable domain is DSGVTQTPKHLITATGQRVTLRCSPRSGDLSVYWYQQSLDQGLQFLIQYYNGEERAKGNILERFSAQQFPDLHSELNLSSLELGDSALYFCASSLSPAGGGTDTQYFGPGTRLTVL.

The chain has TRBV7-9 and TRBJ1-3; D is perhaps TRBD1 (6 bases). The V gene's germline CDR1 is SEHNR and CDR2 FQNEAQ (reference sequence). The CDR3 contains 16 residues. The V and J ends lost 0 bases and 0 bases respectively, with 9 bases between them. In DNA form, the CDR3 reads TGTGCCAGCAGCTTAGCACAGGGAAACTCTGGAAACACCATATATTTT. Translating gives CASSLAQGNSGNTIYF.

There are a few counts of this clone. The chain carries TRBV28 and TRBJ1-2, with a weak D call TRBD1 (5 bases). Trimming cost V 3 bases and J 4 bases, with 18 bases left between them. CDR1 and CDR2 (germline): MDHEN, SYDVKM. This CDR3 spans 16 amino acids. The CDR3 protein is CASSLVGAQSSYGYTF. The DNA for the CDR3 is TGTGCCAGCAGTTTGGTAGGGGCGCAAAGCAGCTATGGCTACACCTTC.

The chain recombines TRBV29-1 with TRBJ2-5; 11 bases agree with TRBD2. In germline, CDR1 is SQVTM, CDR2 ANQGSEA. The CDR3 runs to 15 residues. Trimming removed 3 bases from V and 5 bases from J; junction bases left unmatched: 8. The CDR3, as DNA: TGCAGCGTTGAGACCCCTAGCGGGGGGTGGGAGACCCAGTACTTC. Amino acid sequence: CSVETPSGGWETQYF.

A note on this clone: The identical CDR3 is also encoded by other nucleotide sequences in the sample. V is TRBV30 and J is TRBJ1-1; D remains ambiguous. Deletions cut 0 bases from V and 1 base from J, with 6 bases between. The CDR3 sequence is 13 residues long. Per germline, CDR1 GTSNPN and CDR2 SVGIG (reference sequence). The CDR3 DNA reads as TGTGCCTGGAGTGTACGGGGGAACACTGAAGCTTTCTTT. As protein: CAWSVRGNTEAFF. The full variable domain, with the rest looked up from reference TRBV30 and TRBJ1-1, is SQTIHQWPATLVQPVGSPLSLECTVEGTSNPNLYWYRQAAGRGLQLLFYSVGIGQISSEVPQNLSASRPQDRQFILSSKKLLLSDSGFYLCAWSVRGNTEAFFGQGTRLTVV.

The CDR3 coding sequence is TGTGCCAGCAGCGTGGTAGCGGGGTGGTCTGATACGCAGTATTTT. This sequence encodes CASSVVAGWSDTQYF. V is TRBV9 and J is TRBJ2-3, with TRBD2 matching 8 bases. The CDR3 sequence is 15 residues long. The V and J ends lost 2 bases and 6 bases, in that order; junction bases with no gene match: 8. Germline CDR1 reads SGDLS; CDR2 reads YYNGEE. Full variable domain (missing parts from reference TRBV9 and TRBJ2-3): DSGVTQTPKHLITATGQRVTLRCSPRSGDLSVYWYQQSLDQGLQFLIQYYNGEERAKGNILERFSAQQFPDLHSELNLSSLELGDSALYFCASSVVAGWSDTQYFGPGTRLTVL.

This rearrangement joins TRBV4-2 to TRBJ2-6; D is undetermined. In germline, CDR1 is LGHNA, CDR2 YNFKEQ. V was cut by 0 bases and J by 0 bases, with 3 bases left in between. The CDR3 spans 15 residues. CDR3 sequence: CASSQETSGANVLTF. CDR3 bases: TGTGCCAGCAGCCAAGAGACCTCTGGGGCCAACGTCCTGACTTTC.

This rearrangement joins TRBV15 to TRBJ1-2; weak D call: TRBD1 (6 bases). CDR1 is LNHNV and CDR2 is YYDKDF in the germline V gene (reference sequence). V was clipped by 3 bases and J by 0 bases, with 26 bases between them. The CDR3 runs to 20 residues. CDR3 protein: CATSSPFLTGTRGANYGYTF. CDR3 nucleotides: TGTGCCACCAGCAGCCCCTTTTTAACGGGGACACGTGGGGCTAACTATGGCTACACCTTC. The full variable domain, rest sourced from reference TRBV15 and TRBJ1-2, is DAMVIQNPRYQVTQFGKPVTLSCSQTLNHNVMYWYQQKSSQAPKLLFHYYDKDFNNEADTPDNFQSRRPNTSFCFLDIRSPGLGDTAMYLCATSSPFLTGTRGANYGYTFGSGTRLTVV.

The chain employs TRBV6-5 and TRBJ2-5; the match to TRBD1 covers 12 bases. Germline V gives CDR1 MNHEY, CDR2 SVGAGI. CDR3 length equals 15 residues. The trim removed 4 bases at V and 6 bases at J, leaving 6 bases unmatched. DNA for the CDR3: TGTGCCAGCAGTTGGGGGGGACAGGGGGCGCAGACCCAGTACTTC. Protein product: CASSWGGQGAQTQYF.

This clone was seen just once. The DNA of the CDR3 is TGTGCCACCCTAAATCTAGTCACTAATGAAAAACTGTTTTTT. This translates into CATLNLVTNEKLFF. J is TRBJ1-4 and V is TRBV28; no firm D call. V was cut by 10 bases and J by 2 bases, with 14 bases left in between. Germline CDR1 MDHEN, CDR2 SYDVKM. The CDR3 is 14 residues long.

CDR3 DNA sequence: TGTGCCAGCAGTCCCCGGGGGGACTCCTACGAGCAGTACTTC. Translating gives CASSPRGDSYEQYF. The chain recombines TRBV6-5 with TRBJ2-7, with TRBD2 matching 7 bases. The CDR3 runs to 14 residues. Per germline, CDR1 MNHEY and CDR2 SVGAGI. Losses at the gene ends were 5 bases for V and 0 bases for J; bases not matched to a gene: 4.

The rearrangement uses TRBV7-2 and TRBJ2-7; TRBD2 matches 11 bases. Unmatched junction bases numbered 2, after V lost 5 bases and J lost 2 bases. There are 14 residues in the CDR3. Germline values: CDR1 SGHTA, CDR2 FQGNSA. The CDR3: CASSLGLAAYEQYF. The CDR3 DNA reads as TGTGCCAGCAGCCTGGGACTAGCGGCCTACGAGCAGTACTTC.

The J gene is TRBJ2-7, the V gene TRBV25-1; D is undetermined. CDR1 is MGHDK, CDR2 SYGVNS, per germline. This CDR3 has 11 amino acids. Trimming took 3 bases from V and 10 from J, leaving 10 bases between them. The CDR3 protein is CASSEGSRQYF. The CDR3 coding sequence is TGTGCCAGCAGTGAGGGTTCACGACAGTACTTC.